This is a list of T cell receptor beta chains from one sample in a study of prognosis after radiotherapy for stage I lung cancer. TCRdb redid the calling of the multiplex PCR reads with MiXCR, one entry per CDR3 protein. This sample has 25,000 to 30,000 distinct CDR3 sequences; about 41% occur once, and the top ten carry around 33%. The sample was PBMCs, taken before or after stereotactic body radiation therapy (not recorded which). These receptors were obtained from a donor aged 50 or older with non-small cell lung cancer. Each CDR3 is given with its conserved first and last residue. The order of the fields is J gene, V gene, clone size, D gene, CDR3 DNA, CDR3 protein. The D gene is left open where the match is weak. Clone size, where shown, is once, few, many, or a class for clones that have expanded.

>TRBJ2-2|TRBV18|many|TRBD1
TGTGCCAGCTCACGCATCGTCAAGCACAGGGGCGACACCGGGGAGCTGTTTTTT
CASSRIVKHRGDTGELFF
>TRBJ2-2|TRBV9|many|TRBD1
TGTGCCAGCAGCCCCCAGGGGGCCGGGGAGCTGTTTTTT
CASSPQGAGELFF
>TRBJ2-3|TRBV7-3|-|-
TGTGCCAGCAGTCCCATCCCGGGCGTAAACACAGATACGCAGTATTTT
CASSPIPGVNTDTQYF
>TRBJ1-6|TRBV6-5|-|-
TGTGCCAGCAGTTACTATGGAGAGGAGGGCTCACACCTCCACTTT
CASSYYGEEGSHLHF
>TRBJ2-7|TRBV20-1|many|TRBD2
TGCAGTGCTAGTGGTAGCGGGGAAACCTACGAGCAGTACTTC
CSASGSGETYEQYF
>TRBJ2-2|TRBV28|-|-
TGTGCCAGCAGGCTTTTGGGGGAGCTGTTTTTT
CASRLLGELFF
>TRBJ2-1|TRBV24-1|-|-
TGTGCCACCAGTGATCCCCTAGTTGCCTACAATGAGCAGTTCTTC
CATSDPLVAYNEQFF
>TRBJ2-3|TRBV19|-|-
TGTGCCAGTAGTAGGGTACCAGATACGCAGTATTTT
CASSRVPDTQYF
>TRBJ1-4|TRBV5-1|many|-
TGCGCCAGCAGCTTAACGGGGTCTAATGAAAAACTGTTTTTT
CASSLTGSNEKLFF
>TRBJ2-1|TRBV7-2|medium-sized|TRBD2
TGTGCCAGCAGCTTGGGCGGGAGGATCAATGAGCAGTTCTTC
CASSLGGRINEQFF